This T cell receptor beta chain originates from a study of T cells in Graves' hyperthyroidism and ophthalmopathy. Patients between 18 and 65 years old had hyperthyroidism, newly diagnosed and lasting under 2 months. The PBMCs were taken from roughly 9.3 ml of fresh peripheral blood. In its sample, this clonotype was seen a few times. Its specificity is not known. Study observations and caveats: Blood held most thyroid clonotypes expanded above 0.001 frequency.

V was clipped by 4 bases and J by 14 bases, with 18 bases between them. Germline values: CDR1 SGHTA, CDR2 FQGTGA. This CDR3 is built from 14 residues. Researchers amplified the TCR beta CDR3 regions from RNA transcripts. HTBI primers were the set used in a first-round RT-PCR of the TCR CDR3. MiXCR, applied by TCRdb to the multiplex PCR reads, yields one record per CDR3 protein. Here the sample spans around 500,000 distinct CDR3 sequences, approximately 15% being singletons. Sequencing used blood. The genes are TRBV7-3 and TRBJ1-6; D gene unclear. The TCR comes from a young woman with Graves' hyperthyroidism. CDR3 in DNA: TGTGCCAGCAGCTCCCAGCAGATATCTTCCACCCTCCACTTT. Encoded protein: CASSSQQISSTLHF.